The 8 T cell receptor beta chains below all came from one sample that was sequenced in a study of blood T cell repertoires in COVID-19. Method: immunoSEQ multiplex PCR; TCRdb's copy keeps in-frame clones and lacks some. The sample has about 150,000 clones; 80% to 90% are singletons. Material for sequencing was peripheral blood. The receptor set was obtained from a woman aged 55-69 years with active COVID-19.

The sample holds one count of this clone. This sequence joins TRBV4-3 and TRBJ2-3; 14 nucleotides align to TRBD2. Trimming took 0 bases from V and 5 from J; bases not matched to a gene: 4. From germline, CDR1 is LGHNA and CDR2 YSLEER. This CDR3 contains 17 residues. DNA of the CDR3: TGCGCCAGCAGCCAAGATAGGGGACTAGCGGGAGTAGATACGCAGTATTTT. Translation gives CASSQDRGLAGVDTQYF.

J is TRBJ2-7 and V is TRBV3-1 (or the pseudogene TRBV3-2); D gene unclear. This CDR3 region has 16 residues. Germline lookup yields CDR1 LGHDT and CDR2 YNNKEL (reference sequence). V was cut by 4 bases and J by 4 bases, with 20 bases left in between. The DNA for the CDR3 is TGTGCCAGCAGCCCCGGCGGTACGCTCAGAGCGTACGAGCAGTACTTC. Protein sequence: CASSPGGTLRAYEQYF.

V usage is TRBV9 and J usage is TRBJ1-5; no clear D. The CDR3 runs 15 residues. Looked up from germline, CDR1 is SGDLS and CDR2 is YYNGEE. The germline V and J ends were trimmed by 2 bases and 1 base, with 10 bases remaining between them. Here the CDR3 DNA reads TGTGCCAGCAGCGTTGGGGAGACAAGCAATCAGCCCCAGCATTTT. It is translated as CASSVGETSNQPQHF.

This clone was counted once. The genes are TRBV14 and TRBJ2-1, with TRBD2 as a possible D gene (7 bases). The CDR3 has 16 residues. Deletions cut 4 bases from V and 5 bases from J, with 18 bases between. CDR1 and CDR2 (germline): SGHDN, FVKESK. CDR3 in DNA: TGTGCCAGCAGCCCATGGGGGGGCGGGTTCAACAATGAGCAGTTCTTC. As protein: CASSPWGGGFNNEQFF. The full variable domain, rest sourced from reference TRBV14 and TRBJ2-1, is EAGVTQFPSHSVIEKGQTVTLRCDPISGHDNLYWYRRVMGKEIKFLLHFVKESKQDESGMPNNRFLAERTGGTYSTLKVQPAELEDSGVYFCASSPWGGGFNNEQFFGPGTRLTVL.

The chain joins TRBV27 to TRBJ2-1; tentatively, D is TRBD2 (6 bases). Trimming pared 6 bases from V and 4 bases from J, leaving 22 bases between. The CDR3 has 17 amino acids. CDR1 is MNHEY and CDR2 is SMNVEV in the germline V gene (reference sequence). CDR3 coding DNA: TGTGCCAGCAGCCATGAACGGGGACTCAGCGGGTACAATGAGCAGTTCTTC. It specifies CASSHERGLSGYNEQFF.

This chain uses TRBV28 with TRBJ1-4, with a tentative D call TRBD1 (5 bases). V dropped 2 bases and J dropped 8 bases, with 6 bases sitting between them. Germline V CDR1 and CDR2: MDHEN, SYDVKM. The CDR3 contains 12 residues. CDR3 nucleotides: TGTGCCAGCAGTTTAAAGGGGGAAAAACTGTTTTTT. Translated: CASSLKGEKLFF.

J is TRBJ2-2 and V is TRBV14, with a weak D call TRBD1 (5 bases). CDR3 length equals 13 residues. Germline values: CDR1 SGHDN, CDR2 FVKESK. V was pared by 3 bases and J by 6 bases, with 8 bases between. The CDR3 sequence is CASSHQGAGELFF. The CDR3 DNA follows: TGTGCCAGCAGCCACCAGGGTGCCGGGGAGCTGTTTTTT.

The chain recombines TRBV24-1 with TRBJ1-2; 11 positions match TRBD1. The CDR3 sequence is 15 residues long. The V segment lost 4 bases and the J segment 4 bases; nucleotides outside the gene matches: 4. Germline-derived CDR1 and CDR2 are KGHDR and SFDVKD. The CDR3 reads CATSDAGTGGYGYTF. CDR3 coding DNA: TGTGCCACCAGTGACGCCGGGACAGGGGGCTATGGCTACACCTTC.